This TCR beta chain was found in a study of graft-versus-host responses after intestinal transplantation. Study overall: Recipients had transplants, and these were multivisceral, liver-intestinal, or isolated intestinal.

About this clone itself: The antigen remains unidentified.

Germline V lookup: CDR1 SEHNR, CDR2 FQNEAQ (reference sequence). V gave up 1 base and J gave up 6 bases, with 12 bases separating them. The CDR3 runs 14 residues. Only in-frame clones appear in the TCRdb table, and some are missing; sequencing was by immunoSEQ multiplex PCR. The table records about 100,000 clones, over 75% of them present only once. The source of this sequence is a human donor who was the organ donor for an intestinal transplant. Sequenced here: unstimulated CD4+ T cells sorted from spleen or lymph node cells, sampled before transplant. The rearrangement uses TRBV7-9 and TRBJ1-1, with D perhaps TRBD1 (6 bases). This CDR3 reads CASSLVARGPEAFF. CDR3 bases: TGTGCCAGCAGCTTAGTAGCCAGGGGCCCTGAAGCTTTCTTT.